This record looks at one T cell receptor beta chain sequence and its context. Its antigen is currently unknown. The source of the sample is a study of CD8+ T cells in alopecia areata. Study-wide results and caveats: Mice showed clearer TCR sharing than patients did, a gap that was possibly HLA-related.

Trimming left V 0 bases short and J 5 bases short, with 4 bases between. CDR1 is SNHLY, CDR2 FYNNEI, per germline. CDR3 length: 12 residues. The treatment: oral pan-JAK inhibitor, 5-10 mg twice daily. Punch biopsies of lesional scalp, plus peripheral blood, were taken from alopecia areata patients. Both CD4+ and CD8+ T cells were separated by sorting PBMCs. Extracted RNA was reverse transcribed, and the resulting cDNA served as sequencing template. Here immunoSEQ multiplex PCR was the method, and the copy in TCRdb shows in-frame clones only, minus some. Of about 160,000 clones in the sample, roughly 65% were seen once.

This TCR was sampled from a human donor with alopecia areata. Sequenced here: CD4+ T cells sorted from blood, sampled at week 4, from a patient treated with tofacitinib. The rearrangement links TRBV2 to TRBJ2-5; D gene ambiguous. CDR3 bases: TGTGCCAGCAGTGAAGCGGGGGAGACCCAGTACTTC. Residues: CASSEAGETQYF.